The rows below give T cell receptor beta chains drawn from one sample of a study of shared clonotypes between healthy human individuals. Sequencing was performed with immunoSEQ multiplex PCR; in TCRdb, only in-frame clones are kept and a portion is missing. This repertoire shows around 700,000 clones, about two thirds found once; its top ten account for 1.8%. Sequences were obtained from memory CD4+ T cells sorted from blood. The source of these receptors is a woman in her twenties or thirties in good health. CDR3s include the opening cysteine and the closing phenylalanine or tryptophan. D genes are given only for firm matches. Only some rows state a clone size, as once, few, many or a class for expanded clones.

v_call: TRBV6-5; d_call: .; clone_size: .; j_call: TRBJ1-5; cdr3_nt: TGTGCCAGCAGCCGACAGCATAGCAATCAGCCCCAGCATTTT; cdr3_aa: CASSRQHSNQPQHF
v_call: TRBV6-1; d_call: .; clone_size: few; j_call: TRBJ2-1; cdr3_nt: TGTGCCAGCAGTGAAGCCCTAAGGACTTATTCCTACAATGAGCAGTTCTTC; cdr3_aa: CASSEALRTYSYNEQFF
v_call: TRBV5-1; d_call: .; clone_size: .; j_call: TRBJ2-1; cdr3_nt: TGCGCCAGCAGCCGGGACGTTAGCTCCTACAATGAGCAGTTCTTC; cdr3_aa: CASSRDVSSYNEQFF
v_call: TRBV15; d_call: TRBD2; clone_size: once; j_call: TRBJ2-4; cdr3_nt: TGTGCCACCAGCAGAGATTGGGAGGGAGGCCTTCCTCGATTC; cdr3_aa: CATSRDWEGGLPRF
v_call: TRBV6-6; d_call: .; clone_size: .; j_call: TRBJ1-5; cdr3_nt: TGTGCCAGCAGTTACCAGACGGTCAATCAGCCCCAGCATTTT; cdr3_aa: CASSYQTVNQPQHF
v_call: TRBV7-2; d_call: .; clone_size: .; j_call: TRBJ1-1; cdr3_nt: TGTGCCAGCAGCCCGTTCCGTGAAGCTTTCTTT; cdr3_aa: CASSPFREAFF
v_call: TRBV7-9; d_call: .; clone_size: .; j_call: TRBJ1-5; cdr3_nt: TGTGCCAGCAGCTTAGACAGGGACCAGCCCCAGCATTTT; cdr3_aa: CASSLDRDQPQHF
v_call: TRBV14; d_call: .; clone_size: .; j_call: TRBJ2-7; cdr3_nt: TGTGCCAGCAGCCACCTGACAGCAGGTGGACGCGAGCAGTACTTC; cdr3_aa: CASSHLTAGGREQYF
v_call: TRBV25-1; d_call: TRBD1; clone_size: .; j_call: TRBJ2-4; cdr3_nt: TGTGCCAGCAGTGCAGGGGGTGCAGTTTCAGACATTCAGTACTTC; cdr3_aa: CASSAGGAVSDIQYF
v_call: TRBV6-6; d_call: .; clone_size: .; j_call: TRBJ1-2; cdr3_nt: TGTGCCAGCAGTTTACGGGACTATGGCTACACCTTC; cdr3_aa: CASSLRDYGYTF
v_call: TRBV19; d_call: TRBD1; clone_size: .; j_call: TRBJ2-1; cdr3_nt: TGTGCCAGTAACTCGCCCCGCGACAGGGGGCGTGGTGGTGAGCAGTTCTTC; cdr3_aa: CASNSPRDRGRGGEQFF
v_call: TRBV5-6; d_call: .; clone_size: .; j_call: TRBJ2-1; cdr3_nt: TGTGCCAGCAGAGTGAGGGGGAGCTCCTACAATGAGCAGTTCTTC; cdr3_aa: CASRVRGSSYNEQFF
v_call: TRBV2; d_call: TRBD2; clone_size: .; j_call: TRBJ2-1; cdr3_nt: TGTGCCAGCAGTCCCCGGCGACTAGCGTCGAATGAGCAGTTCTTC; cdr3_aa: CASSPRRLASNEQFF
v_call: TRBV29-1; d_call: .; clone_size: .; j_call: TRBJ2-3; cdr3_nt: TGCAGCGTTGTAAACACAGACACAGATACGCAGTATTTT; cdr3_aa: CSVVNTDTDTQYF
v_call: TRBV6-6; d_call: TRBD1; clone_size: .; j_call: TRBJ1-5; cdr3_nt: TGTGCCAGCAGGGGCCGGGACAGGGATCACCAGCCCCAGCATTTT; cdr3_aa: CASRGRDRDHQPQHF
v_call: TRBV14; d_call: TRBD1; clone_size: .; j_call: TRBJ1-6; cdr3_nt: TGTGCCAGCAGTACTAACAGGGGGGAATTTGGTTCACCCCTCCACTTT; cdr3_aa: CASSTNRGEFGSPLHF
v_call: TRBV6-1; d_call: .; clone_size: .; j_call: TRBJ2-3; cdr3_nt: TGTGCCAGCATTAGCCCCCGCGGGGCAGATACGCAGTATTTT; cdr3_aa: CASISPRGADTQYF
v_call: TRBV2; d_call: TRBD1; clone_size: .; j_call: TRBJ1-5; cdr3_nt: TGTGCCAGCAGTTTACAGGGGTTCGGCAATCAGCCCCAGCATTTT; cdr3_aa: CASSLQGFGNQPQHF
v_call: TRBV7-9; d_call: TRBD2; clone_size: .; j_call: TRBJ2-1; cdr3_nt: TGTGCCAGCAGGTTGAGCGGGAGCGCGGATAATGAGCAGTTCTTC; cdr3_aa: CASRLSGSADNEQFF
v_call: TRBV7-9; d_call: .; clone_size: .; j_call: TRBJ2-7; cdr3_nt: TGTGCCAGCAGCTTAGCCAGCGGACCGCACTCCTACGAGCAGTACTTC; cdr3_aa: CASSLASGPHSYEQYF
v_call: TRBV5-8; d_call: .; clone_size: .; j_call: TRBJ1-1; cdr3_nt: TGTGCCAGCAGCTCCAAATCCCTAAGTTGGACTGAAGCTTTCTTT; cdr3_aa: CASSSKSLSWTEAFF
v_call: TRBV7-9; d_call: .; clone_size: few; j_call: TRBJ2-7; cdr3_nt: TGTGCCAGCAGCTTAGCAACGGGACCCGAGCAGTACTTC; cdr3_aa: CASSLATGPEQYF